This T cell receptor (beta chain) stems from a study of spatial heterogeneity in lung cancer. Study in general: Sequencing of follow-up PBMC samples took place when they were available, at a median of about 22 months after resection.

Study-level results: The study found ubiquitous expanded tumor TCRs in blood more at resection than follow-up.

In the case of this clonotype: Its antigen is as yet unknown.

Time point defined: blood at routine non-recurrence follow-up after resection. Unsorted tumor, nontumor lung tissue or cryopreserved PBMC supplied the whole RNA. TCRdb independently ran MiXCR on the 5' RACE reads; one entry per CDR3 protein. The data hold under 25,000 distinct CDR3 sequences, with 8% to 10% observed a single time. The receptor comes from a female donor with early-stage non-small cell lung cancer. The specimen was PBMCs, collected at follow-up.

The CDR3 region is CAISESELGAHEQYF. The DNA of the CDR3 is TGTGCCATCAGTGAGTCGGAACTAGGAGCCCACGAGCAGTACTTC. This chain links TRBV10-3 with TRBJ2-7; D possibly corresponds to TRBD2 (5 bases). The CDR3 loop spans 15 amino acids. Trimming left V 0 bases short and J 5 bases short, with 14 bases between. Germline assignment: CDR1 ENHRY and CDR2 SYGVKD.